This T cell receptor beta chain appears in the sequencing data of a study of blood T cells in healthy people across ages (dated by TCRdb to 2015 to 2017). At the level of the whole study: In model experiments, template switching captured roughly one uniquely barcoded TCR beta cDNA molecule for every two T cells. To avoid experimental bias, donors of different ages were distributed randomly across sequencing lanes. Donors were grouped into four age groups: young (average 16 years), middle-aged (39), aged (around 66) and long-lived (approximately 78). Two additional independent replicas of 1 million unique cDNA reads from the same blood draw were analyzed for two donors (one aged 18 to 30 and one aged 80 or older). To track age-related changes in TCR beta repertoire diversity, the study relied on deep sequencing normalized with unique cDNA molecular identifiers. What the authors observed across the whole study: Because profiling used bulk unsorted PBMCs, naive and antigen-experienced compartments could not be compared conclusively. Because the CMV infection status of the donors was unknown, age-related changes in expanded clonotypes may potentially have been confounded. Estimates of total diversity from one million sequenced T cells were regarded as lower bounds and underestimates. The long-lived group showed more naive CD4+ T cells, fewer expanded clones and increased TCR diversity than the aged group, suggesting age selection. Observed TCR beta diversity per million T cells fell roughly linearly with age, and a significant reduction was already apparent by age roughly 40. There was a strong correlation between observed TCR beta diversity and the percentage of naive T cells measured by flow cytometry.

The library was prepared using 5' RACE. The instrument given in TCRdb is Illumina HiSeq 2500. A second PCR of about 6 to 12 cycles was run with a J-beta primer mix and a sample-barcoded 5' primer. A unique molecular identifier was introduced onto each TCR beta cDNA molecule by a template-switch 5' adaptor carrying 12 random nucleotides. Each sample yielded at least 2.5 million CDR3-containing paired-end reads. First-strand cDNA was synthesized from all RNA with the Mint cDNA synthesis kit, primed by a TRBC-specific oligonucleotide. Following uracil-DNA glycosylase treatment, all cDNA underwent a first 18-cycle PCR with the universal primers M1SS and BC2_uni_R. The authors processed their data as follows. Normalization of each sample was performed by random selection of 1 million high-quality reads, each carrying a distinct molecular identifier. Reads sharing molecular identifiers were discarded rather than binned into consensus sequences. MiTCR, set to a Q25 quality threshold and the strictest error-elimination algorithm, was used for CDR3 identification, clonotype clustering and error correction. A nonparametric unseen species model with Euler transformation was used to estimate lower-bound total TCR beta diversity. Using fastp trimming at Q25 and MiXCR clonotype assembly, TCRdb reanalyzed the public sequencing data and kept in-frame beta chains. Duplicate CDR3 protein sequences are folded into a single record with the most common DNA and genes. The V and J calls shown here were made by TCRdb, not taken from the authors' results. This sample comprises more than 650,000 distinct CDR3 sequences, about 20% of them detected only once. The top ten hold roughly 22% of the sample.

As encoded in the germline V gene (reference sequence), CDR1 is DFQATT while CDR2 is SNEGSKA. The CDR3 runs 13 residues from the cysteine to the phenylalanine. The DNA shown is the 39-base CDR3, in frame from base 1. This clonotype has only a few counts. Its antigen has not been determined. The sample holds no much larger clone one base away, and base qualities are not on file. Systemically healthy Caucasian individuals from Russia, around 38 in total and aged roughly 6 to 100 years, were included as donors. About 9.6 milliliters of peripheral blood were collected from each donor into EDTA-treated Vacutainer tubes. Ficoll-Paque density-gradient centrifugation was used to isolate PBMCs, with at least 6.5 million per sample. Total RNA, at least 6 micrograms per sample, was extracted from PBMCs with Trizol reagent. For every donor, an aliquot of PBMCs went through flow cytometry to measure the percentages of naive CD45RAhigh/CD27high T cells.

This TCR derives from an older man in good health. The V and J segments used are TRBV20-1 and TRBJ2-5, with the D call perhaps TRBD1 or TRBD2, each one matching 7 bases. With the DNA end fitting TRBJ2-1 better, the J assignment may be wrong. Sequenced input: blood. The CDR3 here reads CSARPRGGNEQFF. The base sequence is TGCAGTGCTAGGCCCAGGGGGGGCAATGAGCAGTTCTTC.